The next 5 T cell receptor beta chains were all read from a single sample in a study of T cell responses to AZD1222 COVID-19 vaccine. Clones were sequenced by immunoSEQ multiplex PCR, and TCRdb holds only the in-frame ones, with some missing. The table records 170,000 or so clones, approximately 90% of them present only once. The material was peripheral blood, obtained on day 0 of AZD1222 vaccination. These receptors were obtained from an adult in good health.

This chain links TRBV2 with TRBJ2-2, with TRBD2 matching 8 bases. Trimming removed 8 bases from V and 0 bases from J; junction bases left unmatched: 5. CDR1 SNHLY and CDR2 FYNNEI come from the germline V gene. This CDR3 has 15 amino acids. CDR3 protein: CASVSAGANTGELFF. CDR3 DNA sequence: TGTGCCAGCGTCTCAGCGGGGGCGAACACCGGGGAGCTGTTTTTT.

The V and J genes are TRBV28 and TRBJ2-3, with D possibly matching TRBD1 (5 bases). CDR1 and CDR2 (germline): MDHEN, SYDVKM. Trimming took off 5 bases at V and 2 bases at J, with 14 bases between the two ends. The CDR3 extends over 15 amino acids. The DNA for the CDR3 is TGTGCCAGCAGTCTGGGGCCGCGGTTCACAGATACGCAGTATTTT. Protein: CASSLGPRFTDTQYF.

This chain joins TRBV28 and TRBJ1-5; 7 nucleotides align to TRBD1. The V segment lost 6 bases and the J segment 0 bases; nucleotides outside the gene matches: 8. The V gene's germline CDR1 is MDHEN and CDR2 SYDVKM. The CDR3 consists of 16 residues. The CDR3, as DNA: TGTGCCAGCAGCTCCGCGACAGGGAATAGCAATCAGCCCCAGCATTTT. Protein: CASSSATGNSNQPQHF.

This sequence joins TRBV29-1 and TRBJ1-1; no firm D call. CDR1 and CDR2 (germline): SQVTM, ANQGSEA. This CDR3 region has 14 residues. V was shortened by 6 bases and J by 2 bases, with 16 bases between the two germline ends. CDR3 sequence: CSVAVVGSNTEAFF. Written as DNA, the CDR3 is TGCAGCGTCGCCGTGGTGGGCAGCAACACTGAAGCTTTCTTT.

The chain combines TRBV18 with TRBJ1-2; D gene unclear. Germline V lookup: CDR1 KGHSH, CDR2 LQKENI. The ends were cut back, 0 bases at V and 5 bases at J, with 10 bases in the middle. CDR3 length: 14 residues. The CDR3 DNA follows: TGTGCCAGCTCACCACCAGACCCGGGGTATGGCTACACCTTC. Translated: CASSPPDPGYGYTF.